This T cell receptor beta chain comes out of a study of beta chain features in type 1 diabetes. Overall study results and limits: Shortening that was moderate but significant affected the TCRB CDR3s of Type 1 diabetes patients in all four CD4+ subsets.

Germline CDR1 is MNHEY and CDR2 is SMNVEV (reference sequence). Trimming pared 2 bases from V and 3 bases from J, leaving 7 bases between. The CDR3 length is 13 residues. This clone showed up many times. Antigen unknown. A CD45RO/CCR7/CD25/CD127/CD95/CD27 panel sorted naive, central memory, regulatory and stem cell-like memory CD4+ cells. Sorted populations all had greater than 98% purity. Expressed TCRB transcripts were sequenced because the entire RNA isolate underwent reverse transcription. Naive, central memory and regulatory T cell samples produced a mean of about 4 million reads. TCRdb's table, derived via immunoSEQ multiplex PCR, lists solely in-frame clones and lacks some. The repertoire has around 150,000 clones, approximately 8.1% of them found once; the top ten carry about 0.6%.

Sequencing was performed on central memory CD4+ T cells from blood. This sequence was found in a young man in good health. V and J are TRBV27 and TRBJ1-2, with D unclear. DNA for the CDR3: TGTGCCAGCAGTTTAGGAGGGTACTATGGCTACACCTTC. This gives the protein CASSLGGYYGYTF.